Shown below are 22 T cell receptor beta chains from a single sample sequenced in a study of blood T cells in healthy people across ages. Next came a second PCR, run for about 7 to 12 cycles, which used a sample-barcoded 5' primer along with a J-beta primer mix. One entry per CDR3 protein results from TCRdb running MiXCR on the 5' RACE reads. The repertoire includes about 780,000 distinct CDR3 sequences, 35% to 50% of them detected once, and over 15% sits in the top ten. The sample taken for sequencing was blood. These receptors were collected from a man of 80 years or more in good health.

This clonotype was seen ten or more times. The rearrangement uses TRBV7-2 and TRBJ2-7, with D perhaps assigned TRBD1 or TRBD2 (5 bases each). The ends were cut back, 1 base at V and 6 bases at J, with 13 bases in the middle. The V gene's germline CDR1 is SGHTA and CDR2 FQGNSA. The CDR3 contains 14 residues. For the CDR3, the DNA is TGTGCCAGCAGCTTAGAGAGGGGACGGGGCGAGCAGTACTTC. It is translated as CASSLERGRGEQYF.

CDR3 coding DNA: TGTGCCAGCAGCCGCATAAATGAAAAACTGTTTTTT. This translates into CASSRINEKLFF. The chain couples TRBV3-1 to TRBJ1-4, with D unclear. The V and J ends lost 4 bases and 5 bases respectively, with 5 bases between them. Germline V lookup: CDR1 LGHDT, CDR2 YNNKEL (reference sequence). The CDR3 is 12 residues long.

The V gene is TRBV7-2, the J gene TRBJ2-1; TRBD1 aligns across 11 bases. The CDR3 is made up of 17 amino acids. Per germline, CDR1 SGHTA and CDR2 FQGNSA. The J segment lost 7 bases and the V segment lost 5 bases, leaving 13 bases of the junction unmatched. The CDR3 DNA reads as TGTGCCAGCAGCCCTCAAATGGACAGGGGGCTTCTGAATGAGCAGTTCTTC. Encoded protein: CASSPQMDRGLLNEQFF.

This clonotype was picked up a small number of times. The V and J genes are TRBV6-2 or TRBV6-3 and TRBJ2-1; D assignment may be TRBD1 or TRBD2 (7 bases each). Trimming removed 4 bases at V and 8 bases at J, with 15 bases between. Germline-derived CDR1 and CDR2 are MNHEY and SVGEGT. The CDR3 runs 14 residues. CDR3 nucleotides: TGTGCCAGCAGTTGGGGCAGGGGGGGCGATGAGCAGTTCTTC. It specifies CASSWGRGGDEQFF.

The CDR3 nucleotides are TGTGCCAGCAGCTTAGACGAGGGGCTTGGTGAAAAACTGTTTTTT. Residues: CASSLDEGLGEKLFF. This chain uses TRBV7-6 with TRBJ1-4; weak D call: TRBD1 (5 bases). The CDR3 has 15 amino acids. Trimming took off 1 base at V and 7 bases at J, with 13 bases between the two ends. Germline V lookup: CDR1 SGHVS, CDR2 FNYEAQ.

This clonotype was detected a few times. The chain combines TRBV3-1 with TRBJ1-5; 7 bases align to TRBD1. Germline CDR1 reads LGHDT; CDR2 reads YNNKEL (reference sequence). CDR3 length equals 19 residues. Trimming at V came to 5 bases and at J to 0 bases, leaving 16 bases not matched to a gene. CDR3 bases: TGTGCCAGCAGCTCGAAAGCCGGGACAGAGCCTTATAGCAATCAGCCCCAGCATTTT. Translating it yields CASSSKAGTEPYSNQPQHF.

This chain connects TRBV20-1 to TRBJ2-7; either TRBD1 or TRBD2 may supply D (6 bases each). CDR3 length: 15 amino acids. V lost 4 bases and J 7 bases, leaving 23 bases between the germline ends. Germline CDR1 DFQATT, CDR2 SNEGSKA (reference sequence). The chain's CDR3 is CSATRGGRVYNEQYF. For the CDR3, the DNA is TGCAGTGCTACCAGAGGGGGGCGAGTTTACAATGAGCAGTACTTC.

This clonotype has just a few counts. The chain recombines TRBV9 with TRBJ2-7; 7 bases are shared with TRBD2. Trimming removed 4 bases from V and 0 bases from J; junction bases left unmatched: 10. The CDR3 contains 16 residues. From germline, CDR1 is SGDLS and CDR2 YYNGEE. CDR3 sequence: CASSPLSGGVSYEQYF. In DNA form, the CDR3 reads TGTGCCAGCAGCCCTTTGTCGGGAGGTGTCTCCTACGAGCAGTACTTC.

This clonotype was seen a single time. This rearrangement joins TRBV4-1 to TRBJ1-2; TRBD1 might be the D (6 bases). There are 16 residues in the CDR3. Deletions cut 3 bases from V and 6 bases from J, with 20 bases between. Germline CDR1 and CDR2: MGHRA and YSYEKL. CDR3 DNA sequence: TGCGCCAGCAGCCACCTTGAGATCGGACAGATAGATGGCTACACCTTC. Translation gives CASSHLEIGQIDGYTF.

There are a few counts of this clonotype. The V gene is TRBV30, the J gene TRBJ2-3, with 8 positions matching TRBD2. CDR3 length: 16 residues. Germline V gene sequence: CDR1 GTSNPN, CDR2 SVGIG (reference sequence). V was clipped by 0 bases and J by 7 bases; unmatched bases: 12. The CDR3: CAWSVNSGTPLYTQYF. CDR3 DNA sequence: TGTGCCTGGAGTGTAAATAGCGGGACCCCTCTGTATACGCAGTATTTT.

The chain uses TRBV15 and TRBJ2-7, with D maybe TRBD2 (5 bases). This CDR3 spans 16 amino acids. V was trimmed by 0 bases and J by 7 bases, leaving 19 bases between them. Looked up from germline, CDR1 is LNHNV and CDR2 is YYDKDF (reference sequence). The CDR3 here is CATSRDSERKYNEQYF. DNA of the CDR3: TGTGCCACCAGCAGAGATTCCGAGCGGAAGTACAATGAGCAGTACTTC. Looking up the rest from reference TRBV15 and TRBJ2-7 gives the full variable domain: DAMVIQNPRYQVTQFGKPVTLSCSQTLNHNVMYWYQQKSSQAPKLLFHYYDKDFNNEADTPDNFQSRRPNTSFCFLDIRSPGLGDTAMYLCATSRDSERKYNEQYFGPGTRLTVT.

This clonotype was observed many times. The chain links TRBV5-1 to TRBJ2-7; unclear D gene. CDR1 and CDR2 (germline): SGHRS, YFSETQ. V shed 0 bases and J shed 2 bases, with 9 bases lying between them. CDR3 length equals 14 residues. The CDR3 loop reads CASSLDYVTYEQYF. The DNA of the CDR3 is TGCGCCAGCAGCTTGGACTACGTCACCTACGAGCAGTACTTC.

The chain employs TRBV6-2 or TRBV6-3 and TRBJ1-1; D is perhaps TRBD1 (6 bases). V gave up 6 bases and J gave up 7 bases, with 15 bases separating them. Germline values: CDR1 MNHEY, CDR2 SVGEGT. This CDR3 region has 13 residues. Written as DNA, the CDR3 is TGTGCCAGCAGGTTCCTCGGACAGTTTGAAGCTTTCTTT. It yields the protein CASRFLGQFEAFF.

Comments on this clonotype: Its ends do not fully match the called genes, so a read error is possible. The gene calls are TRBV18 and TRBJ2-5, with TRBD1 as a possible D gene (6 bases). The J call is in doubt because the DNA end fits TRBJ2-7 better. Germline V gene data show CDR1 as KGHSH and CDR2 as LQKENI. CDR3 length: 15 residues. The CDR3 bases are TGTGCCAGCCCACCACGAAGGACAGACGAGCACGAGCAGTACTTC. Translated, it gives CASPPRRTDEHEQYF.

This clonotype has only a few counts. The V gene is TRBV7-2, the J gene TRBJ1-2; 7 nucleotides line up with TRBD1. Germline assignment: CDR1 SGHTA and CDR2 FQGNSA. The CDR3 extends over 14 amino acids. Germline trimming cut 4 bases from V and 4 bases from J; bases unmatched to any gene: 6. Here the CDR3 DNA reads TGTGCCAGCAGCTCGAACAGGGGCGGCTATGGCTACACCTTC. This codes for CASSSNRGGYGYTF.

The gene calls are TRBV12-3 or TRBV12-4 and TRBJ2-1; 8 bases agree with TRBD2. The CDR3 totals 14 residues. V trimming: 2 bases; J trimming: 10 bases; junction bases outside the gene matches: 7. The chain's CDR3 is CASSLIGLAGEQFF. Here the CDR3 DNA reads TGTGCCAGCAGTTTAATCGGACTAGCAGGCGAGCAGTTCTTC.

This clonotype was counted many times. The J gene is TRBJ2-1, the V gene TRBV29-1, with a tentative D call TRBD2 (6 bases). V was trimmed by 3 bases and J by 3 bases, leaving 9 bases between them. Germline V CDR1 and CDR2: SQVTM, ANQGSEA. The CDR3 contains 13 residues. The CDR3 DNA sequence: TGCAGCGTTGATGGCGGGGTCTACAATGAGCAGTTCTTC. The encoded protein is CSVDGGVYNEQFF.

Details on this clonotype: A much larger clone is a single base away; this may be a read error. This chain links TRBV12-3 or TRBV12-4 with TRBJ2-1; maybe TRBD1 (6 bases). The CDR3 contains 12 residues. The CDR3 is CASSRTALEQSF. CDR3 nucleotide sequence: TGTGCCAGCAGCCGGACAGCCCTAGAGCAGTCCTTC.

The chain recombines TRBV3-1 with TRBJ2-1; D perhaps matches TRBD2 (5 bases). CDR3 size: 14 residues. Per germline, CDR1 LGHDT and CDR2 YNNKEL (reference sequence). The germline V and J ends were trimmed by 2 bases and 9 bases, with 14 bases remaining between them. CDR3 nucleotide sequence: TGTGCCAGCAGCCAAACTTACCCTCGGGGTGAGCAGTTCTTC. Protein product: CASSQTYPRGEQFF.

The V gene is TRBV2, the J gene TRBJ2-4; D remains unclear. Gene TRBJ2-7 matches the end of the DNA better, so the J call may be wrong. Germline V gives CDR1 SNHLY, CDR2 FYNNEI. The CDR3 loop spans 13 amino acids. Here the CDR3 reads CASSETTQHEQYF. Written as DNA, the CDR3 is TGTGCCAGCAGTGAAACAACACAGCACGAGCAGTACTTC.

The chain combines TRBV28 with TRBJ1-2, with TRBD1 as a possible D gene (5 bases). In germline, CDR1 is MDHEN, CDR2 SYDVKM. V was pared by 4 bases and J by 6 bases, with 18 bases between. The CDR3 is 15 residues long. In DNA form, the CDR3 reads TGTGCCAGCAGTTCGGGGGGTGGAAGGCTTAATGGCTACACCTTC. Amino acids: CASSSGGGRLNGYTF.

The DNA of the CDR3 is TGTGCCAGCAGCCCCGACAGGGACGTTTGGTATGGCTACACCTTC. Protein: CASSPDRDVWYGYTF. The chain combines TRBV7-2 with TRBJ1-2; 7 bases line up with TRBD1. CDR1 and CDR2 (germline): SGHTA, FQGNSA. J lost 5 bases, V lost 5 bases, and 11 bases had no gene match. The CDR3 contains 15 residues. Full variable domain (missing parts from reference TRBV7-2 and TRBJ1-2): GAGVSQSPSNKVTEKGKDVELRCDPISGHTALYWYRQSLGQGLEFLIYFQGNSAPDKSGLPSDRFSAERTGGSVSTLTIQRTQQEDSAVYLCASSPDRDVWYGYTFGSGTRLTVV.